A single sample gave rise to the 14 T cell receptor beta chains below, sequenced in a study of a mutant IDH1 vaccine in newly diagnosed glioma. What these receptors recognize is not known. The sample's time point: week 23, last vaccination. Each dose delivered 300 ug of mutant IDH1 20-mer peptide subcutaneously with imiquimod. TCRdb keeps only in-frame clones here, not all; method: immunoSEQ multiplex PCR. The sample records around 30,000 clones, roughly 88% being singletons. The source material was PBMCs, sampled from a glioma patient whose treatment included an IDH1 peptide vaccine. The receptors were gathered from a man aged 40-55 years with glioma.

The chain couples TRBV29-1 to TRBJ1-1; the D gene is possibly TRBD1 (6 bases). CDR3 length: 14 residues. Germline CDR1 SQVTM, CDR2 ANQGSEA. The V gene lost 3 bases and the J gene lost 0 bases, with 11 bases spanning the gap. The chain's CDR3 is CSVDRDTLNTEAFF. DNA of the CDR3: TGCAGCGTTGATAGGGACACCTTGAACACTGAAGCTTTCTTT.

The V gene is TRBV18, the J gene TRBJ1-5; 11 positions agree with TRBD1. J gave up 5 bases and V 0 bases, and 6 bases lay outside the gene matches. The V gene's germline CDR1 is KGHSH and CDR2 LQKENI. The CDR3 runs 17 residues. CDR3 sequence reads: CASSPPLGQGADQPQHF. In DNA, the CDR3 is TGTGCCAGCTCACCACCCCTTGGACAGGGGGCCGATCAGCCCCAGCATTTT.

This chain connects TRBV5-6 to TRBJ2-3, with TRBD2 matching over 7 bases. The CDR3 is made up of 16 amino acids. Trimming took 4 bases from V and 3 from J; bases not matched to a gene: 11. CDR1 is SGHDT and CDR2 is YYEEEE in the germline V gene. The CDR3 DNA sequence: TGTGCCAGCAGCGGGGAGGGAGGGCCTCCTACAGATACGCAGTATTTT. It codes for CASSGEGGPPTDTQYF.

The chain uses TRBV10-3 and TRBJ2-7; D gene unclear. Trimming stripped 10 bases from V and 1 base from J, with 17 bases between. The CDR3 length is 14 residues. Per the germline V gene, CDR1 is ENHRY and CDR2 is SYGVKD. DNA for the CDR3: TGTGCCACCAAGCTGTCGGGTCAATCCTACGAGCAGTACTTC. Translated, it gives CATKLSGQSYEQYF.

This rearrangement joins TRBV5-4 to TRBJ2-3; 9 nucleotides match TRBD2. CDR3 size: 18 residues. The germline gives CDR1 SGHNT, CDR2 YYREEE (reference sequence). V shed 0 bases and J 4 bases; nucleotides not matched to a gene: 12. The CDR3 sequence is CASSLAARGGLGADTQYF. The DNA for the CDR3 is TGTGCCAGCAGCTTGGCCGCGCGGGGGGGCCTTGGGGCAGATACGCAGTATTTT.

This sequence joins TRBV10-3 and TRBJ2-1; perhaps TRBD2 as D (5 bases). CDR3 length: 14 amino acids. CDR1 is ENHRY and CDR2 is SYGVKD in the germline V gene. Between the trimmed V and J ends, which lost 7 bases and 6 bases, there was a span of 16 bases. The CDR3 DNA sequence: TGTGCCATCAAGGCTAGCCCAAACCGCAATGAGCAGTTCTTC. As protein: CAIKASPNRNEQFF.

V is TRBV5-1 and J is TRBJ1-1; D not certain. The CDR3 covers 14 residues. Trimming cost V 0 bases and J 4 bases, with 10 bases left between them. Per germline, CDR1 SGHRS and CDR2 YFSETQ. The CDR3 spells CASSLAAGPTEAFF. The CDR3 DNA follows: TGCGCCAGCAGCTTGGCCGCTGGACCCACTGAAGCTTTCTTT.

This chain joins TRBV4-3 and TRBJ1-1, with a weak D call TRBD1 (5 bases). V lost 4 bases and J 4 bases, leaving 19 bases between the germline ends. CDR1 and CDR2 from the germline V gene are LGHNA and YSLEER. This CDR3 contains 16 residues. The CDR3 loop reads CASSLSADLGGTEAFF. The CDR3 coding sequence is TGCGCCAGCAGCCTATCCGCGGACCTTGGGGGCACTGAAGCTTTCTTT.

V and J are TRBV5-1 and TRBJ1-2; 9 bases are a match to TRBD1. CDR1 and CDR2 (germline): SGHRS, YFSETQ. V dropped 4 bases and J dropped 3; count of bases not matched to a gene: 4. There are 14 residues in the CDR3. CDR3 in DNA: TGCGCCAGCAGCGTATGGACAGGGGACTATGGCTACACCTTC. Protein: CASSVWTGDYGYTF.

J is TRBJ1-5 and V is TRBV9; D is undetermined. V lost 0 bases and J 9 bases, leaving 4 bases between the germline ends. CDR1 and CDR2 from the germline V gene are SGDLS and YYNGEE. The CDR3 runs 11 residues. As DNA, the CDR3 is TGTGCCAGCAGCGTAGTTGGGCCCCAGCATTTT. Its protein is CASSVVGPQHF.

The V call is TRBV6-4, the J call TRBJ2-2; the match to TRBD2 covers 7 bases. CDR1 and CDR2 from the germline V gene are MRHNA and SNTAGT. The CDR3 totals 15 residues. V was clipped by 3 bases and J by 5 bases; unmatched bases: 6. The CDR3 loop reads CASSELARETGELFF. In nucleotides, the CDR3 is TGTGCCAGCAGTGAACTAGCGAGAGAAACCGGGGAGCTGTTTTTT.

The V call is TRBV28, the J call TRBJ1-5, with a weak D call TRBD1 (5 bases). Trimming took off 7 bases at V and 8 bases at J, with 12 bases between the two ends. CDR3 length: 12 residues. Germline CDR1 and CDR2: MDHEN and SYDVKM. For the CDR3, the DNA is TGTGCCAGCAAGACAGTTACGAAGCCCCAGCATTTT. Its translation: CASKTVTKPQHF.

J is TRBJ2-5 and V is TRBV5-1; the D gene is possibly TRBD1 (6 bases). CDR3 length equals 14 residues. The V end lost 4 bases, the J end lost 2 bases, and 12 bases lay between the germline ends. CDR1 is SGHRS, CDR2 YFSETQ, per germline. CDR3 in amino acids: CASSPRDMQETQYF. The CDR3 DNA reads TGCGCCAGCAGCCCAAGGGACATGCAAGAGACCCAGTACTTC.

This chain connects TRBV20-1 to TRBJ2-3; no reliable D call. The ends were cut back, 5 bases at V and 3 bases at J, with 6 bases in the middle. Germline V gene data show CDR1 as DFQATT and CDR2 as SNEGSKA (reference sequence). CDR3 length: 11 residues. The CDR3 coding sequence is TGCAGTGCTGAGACTACAGATACGCAGTATTTT. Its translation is CSAETTDTQYF.